The present entry profiles one TCR beta chain with its context. The CDR3 totals 12 residues. Germline CDR1 MNHGY, CDR2 SAAAGT. Trimming took 0 bases from V and 14 from J; bases not matched to a gene: 4. The data originate from a study of immune characterization of retroperitoneal liposarcoma. TCRdb re-derived calls from the PCR reads in MiXCR, one entry per CDR3 protein. The table shows 2,000 to 2,500 distinct CDR3 sequences, with around 50% occurring only once. Sequencing input: tumor tissue. The receptor was isolated from a female donor with retroperitoneal liposarcoma. V is TRBV6-8 and J is TRBJ2-4, with 7 bases fitting TRBD2. The CDR3 spells CASSYSRTREYF. For the CDR3, the DNA is TGTGCCAGCAGTTACTCACGGACTAGAGAGTACTTC.